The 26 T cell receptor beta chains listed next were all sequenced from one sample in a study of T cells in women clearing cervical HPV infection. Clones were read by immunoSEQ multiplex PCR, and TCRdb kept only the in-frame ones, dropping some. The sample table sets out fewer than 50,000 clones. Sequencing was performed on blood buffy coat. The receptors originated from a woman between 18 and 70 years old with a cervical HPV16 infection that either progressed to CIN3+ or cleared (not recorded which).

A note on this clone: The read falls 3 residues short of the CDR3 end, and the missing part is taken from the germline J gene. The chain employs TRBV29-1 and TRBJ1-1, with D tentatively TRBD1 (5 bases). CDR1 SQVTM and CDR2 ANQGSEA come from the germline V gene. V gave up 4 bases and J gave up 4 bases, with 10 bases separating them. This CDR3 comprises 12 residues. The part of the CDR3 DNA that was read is TGCAGCGTTGGGGGCAGGGCCACTGAA. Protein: CSVGGRATE. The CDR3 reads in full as CSVGGRATEAFF.

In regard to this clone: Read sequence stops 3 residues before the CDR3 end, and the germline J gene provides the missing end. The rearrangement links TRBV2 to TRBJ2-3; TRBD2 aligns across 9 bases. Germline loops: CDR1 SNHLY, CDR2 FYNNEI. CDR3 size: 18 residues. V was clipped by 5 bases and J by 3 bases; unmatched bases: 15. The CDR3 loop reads CASSSLFGGGALTDTQYF. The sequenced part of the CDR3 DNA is TGTGCCAGCAGTTCACTTTTTGGCGGGGGGGCCCTGACAGATACG.

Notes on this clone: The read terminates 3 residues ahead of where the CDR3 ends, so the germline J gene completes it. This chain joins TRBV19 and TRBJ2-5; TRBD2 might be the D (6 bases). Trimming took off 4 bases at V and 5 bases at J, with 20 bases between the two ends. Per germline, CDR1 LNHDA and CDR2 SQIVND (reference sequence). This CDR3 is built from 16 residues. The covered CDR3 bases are TGTGCCAGTAGTACTATAGGGACTTTCGAAAGGGAGACC. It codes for CASSTIGTFERET. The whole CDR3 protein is CASSTIGTFERETQYF.

The CDR3 reads CASSPTGVSGYTF. CDR3 bases read: TGCGCCAGCAGCCCGACAGGGGTCTCTGGC. The chain uses TRBV4-1 and TRBJ1-2; 8 bases agree with TRBD1. Coverage ceases 3 residues before the CDR3 finishes, and the germline J gene fills in the end. CDR3 length: 13 amino acids. Germline V CDR1 and CDR2: MGHRA, YSYEKL. Trimming took 4 bases from V and 7 from J; bases not matched to a gene: 5.

The CDR3 loop reads CASSRGQGSMNTEAFF. CDR3 DNA, as far as it was read: TGTGCCAGCAGTAGGGGACAGGGGAGTATGAACACTGAA. The J gene is TRBJ1-1, the V gene TRBV2; 10 bases line up with TRBD1. The read gets to within 3 residues of the CDR3 end, and the germline J gene fills in the rest. Per the germline V gene, CDR1 is SNHLY and CDR2 is FYNNEI. The CDR3 covers 16 residues. The trim removed 5 bases at V and 0 bases at J, leaving 6 bases unmatched.

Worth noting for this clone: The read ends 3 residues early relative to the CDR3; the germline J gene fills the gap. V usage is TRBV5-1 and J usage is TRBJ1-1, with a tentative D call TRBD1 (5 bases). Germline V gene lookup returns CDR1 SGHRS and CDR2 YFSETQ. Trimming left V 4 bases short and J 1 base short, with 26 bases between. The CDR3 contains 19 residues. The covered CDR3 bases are TGCGCCAGCAGCCTGACCCCACTTGGAGGGGCGCTGGGGAACACTGAA. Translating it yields CASSLTPLGGALGNTE. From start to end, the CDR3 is CASSLTPLGGALGNTEAFF.

The covered CDR3 bases are TGTGCCACCAGTGACCTGGACAGAAATGGC. This codes for CATSDLDRNG. In full, the CDR3 reads CATSDLDRNGYTF. The rearrangement joins TRBV24-1 to TRBJ1-2, with a possible D match to TRBD1 (6 bases). The read ends 3 residues shy of where the CDR3 ends; the end is completed using the germline J gene. There are 13 residues in the CDR3. CDR1 and CDR2 from the germline V gene are KGHDR and SFDVKD. V was pared by 4 bases and J by 6 bases, with 11 bases between.

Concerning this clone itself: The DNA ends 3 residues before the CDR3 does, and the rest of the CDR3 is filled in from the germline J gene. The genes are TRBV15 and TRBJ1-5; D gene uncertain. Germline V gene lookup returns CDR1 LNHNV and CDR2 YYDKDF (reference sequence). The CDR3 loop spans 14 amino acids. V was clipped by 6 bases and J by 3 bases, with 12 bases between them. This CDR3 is CATRDYRSNQPQHF. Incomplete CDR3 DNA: TGTGCCACCAGGGACTACAGATCCAATCAGCCC.

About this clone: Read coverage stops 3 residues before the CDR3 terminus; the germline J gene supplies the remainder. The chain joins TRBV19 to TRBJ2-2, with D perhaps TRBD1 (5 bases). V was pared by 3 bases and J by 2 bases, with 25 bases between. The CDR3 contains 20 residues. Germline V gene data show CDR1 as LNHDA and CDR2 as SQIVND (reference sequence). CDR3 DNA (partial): TGTGCCAGTAGTATGCAGGGTCAAATCTCACTCGCTTTTAACACCGGGGAG. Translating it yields CASSMQGQISLAFNTGE. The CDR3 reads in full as CASSMQGQISLAFNTGELFF.

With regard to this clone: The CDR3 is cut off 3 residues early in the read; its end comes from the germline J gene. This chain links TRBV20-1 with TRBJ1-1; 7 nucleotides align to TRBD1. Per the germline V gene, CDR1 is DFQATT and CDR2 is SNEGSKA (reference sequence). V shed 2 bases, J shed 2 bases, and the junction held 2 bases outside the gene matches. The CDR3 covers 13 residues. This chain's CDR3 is CSARRDRNTEAFF. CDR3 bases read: TGCAGTGCTAGAAGGGACAGAAACACTGAA.

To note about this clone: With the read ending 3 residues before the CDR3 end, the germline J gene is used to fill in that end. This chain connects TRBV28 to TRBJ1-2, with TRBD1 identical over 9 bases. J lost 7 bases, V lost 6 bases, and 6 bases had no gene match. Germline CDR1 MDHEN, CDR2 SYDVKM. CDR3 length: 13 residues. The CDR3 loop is CASRIQGAGGYTF. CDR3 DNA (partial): TGTGCCAGCAGAATACAGGGGGCGGGTGGC.

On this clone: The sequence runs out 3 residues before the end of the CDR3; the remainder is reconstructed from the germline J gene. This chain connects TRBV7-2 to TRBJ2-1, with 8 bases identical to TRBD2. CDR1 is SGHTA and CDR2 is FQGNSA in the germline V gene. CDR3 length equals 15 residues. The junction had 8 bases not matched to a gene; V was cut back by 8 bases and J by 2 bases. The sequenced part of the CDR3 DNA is TGTGCCAGCTCTCCCAGCGGGGGAGCCTACAATGAG. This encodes CASSPSGGAYNE. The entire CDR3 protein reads CASSPSGGAYNEQFF.

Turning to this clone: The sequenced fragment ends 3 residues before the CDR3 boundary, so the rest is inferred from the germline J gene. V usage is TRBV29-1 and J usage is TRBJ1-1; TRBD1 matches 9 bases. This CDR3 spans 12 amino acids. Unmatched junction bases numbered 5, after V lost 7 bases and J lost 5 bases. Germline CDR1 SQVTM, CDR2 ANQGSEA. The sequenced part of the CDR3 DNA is TGCAGCGGGAGGACAGGGGATACTGAA. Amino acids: CSGRTGDTE. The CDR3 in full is CSGRTGDTEAFF.

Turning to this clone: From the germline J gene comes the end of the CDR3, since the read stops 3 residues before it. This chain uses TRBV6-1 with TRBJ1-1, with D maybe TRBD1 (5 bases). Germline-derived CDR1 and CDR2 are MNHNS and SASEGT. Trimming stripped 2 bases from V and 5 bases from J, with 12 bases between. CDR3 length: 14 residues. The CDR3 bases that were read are TGTGCCAGCAGTGAAATGCGACGGGGGACTGAA. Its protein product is CASSEMRRGTE. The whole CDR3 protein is CASSEMRRGTEAFF.

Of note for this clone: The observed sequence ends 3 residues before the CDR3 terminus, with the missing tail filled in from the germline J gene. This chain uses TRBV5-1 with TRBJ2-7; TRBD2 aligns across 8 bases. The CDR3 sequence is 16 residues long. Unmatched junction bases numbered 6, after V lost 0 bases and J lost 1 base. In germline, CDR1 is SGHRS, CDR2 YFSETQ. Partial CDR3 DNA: TGCGCCAGCAGCTTGGACGCGGCTAGCGGGTCCTACGAG. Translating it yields CASSLDAASGSYE. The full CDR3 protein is CASSLDAASGSYEQYF. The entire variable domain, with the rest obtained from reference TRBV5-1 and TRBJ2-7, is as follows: KAGVTQTPRYLIKTRGQQVTLSCSPISGHRSVSWYQQTPGQGLQFLFEYFSETQRNKGNFPGRFSGRQFSNSRSEMNVSTLELGDSALYLCASSLDAASGSYEQYFGPGTRLTVT.

The sequenced part of the CDR3 DNA is TGTGCCAGCAGCGCGGGGGGGACAGGGGGCACTGAA. It encodes CASSAGGTGGTE. The entire CDR3 sequence reads CASSAGGTGGTEAFF. The J gene is TRBJ1-1, the V gene TRBV7-2, with TRBD1 identical over 11 bases. The CDR3 goes on 3 residues after the read ends, and that part is filled in from the germline J gene. The CDR3 has 15 residues. In germline, CDR1 is SGHTA, CDR2 FQGNSA. J gave up 4 bases and V 5 bases, and 6 bases lay outside the gene matches. Complete variable domain (other parts from reference TRBV7-2 and TRBJ1-1): GAGVSQSPSNKVTEKGKDVELRCDPISGHTALYWYRQSLGQGLEFLIYFQGNSAPDKSGLPSDRFSAERTGGSVSTLTIQRTQQEDSAVYLCASSAGGTGGTEAFFGQGTRLTVV.

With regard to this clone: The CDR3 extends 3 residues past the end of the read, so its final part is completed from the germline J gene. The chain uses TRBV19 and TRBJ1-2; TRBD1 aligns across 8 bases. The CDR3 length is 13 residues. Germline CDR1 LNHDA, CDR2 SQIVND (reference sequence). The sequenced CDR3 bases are TGTGCCAGTAGACCAACAGGGGGGGACGGC. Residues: CASRPTGGDG. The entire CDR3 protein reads CASRPTGGDGYTF.

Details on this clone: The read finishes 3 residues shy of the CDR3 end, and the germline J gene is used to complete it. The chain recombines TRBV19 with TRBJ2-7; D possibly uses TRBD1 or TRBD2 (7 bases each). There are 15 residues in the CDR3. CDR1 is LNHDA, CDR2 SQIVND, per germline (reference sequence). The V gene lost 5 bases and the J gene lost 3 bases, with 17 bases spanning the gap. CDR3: CASSSGGGGIYEQYF. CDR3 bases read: TGTGCCAGTAGTTCCGGGGGAGGGGGCATCTACGAG.

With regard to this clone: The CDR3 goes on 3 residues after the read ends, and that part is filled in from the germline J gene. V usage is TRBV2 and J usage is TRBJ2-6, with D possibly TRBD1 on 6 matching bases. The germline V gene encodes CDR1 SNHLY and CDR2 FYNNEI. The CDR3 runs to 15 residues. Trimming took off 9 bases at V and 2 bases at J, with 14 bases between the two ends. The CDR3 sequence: CASHYNRAGANVLTF. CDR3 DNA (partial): TGTGCCAGTCATTACAACAGGGCTGGGGCCAACGTC.

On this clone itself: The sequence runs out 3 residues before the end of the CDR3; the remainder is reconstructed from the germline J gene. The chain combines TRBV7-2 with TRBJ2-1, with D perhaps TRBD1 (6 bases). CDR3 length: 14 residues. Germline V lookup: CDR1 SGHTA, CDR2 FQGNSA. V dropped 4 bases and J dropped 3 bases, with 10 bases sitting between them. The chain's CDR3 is CASSSRDNYNEQFF. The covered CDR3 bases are TGTGCCAGCAGCTCCCGGGACAACTACAATGAG.

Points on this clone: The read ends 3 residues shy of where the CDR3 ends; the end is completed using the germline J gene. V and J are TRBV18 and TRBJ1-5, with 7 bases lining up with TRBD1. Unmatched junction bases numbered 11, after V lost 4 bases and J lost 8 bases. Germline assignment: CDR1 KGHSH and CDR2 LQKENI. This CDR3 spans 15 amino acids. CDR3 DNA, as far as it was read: TGTGCCAGCTCACTCCAGACAGGGATGACAGAGCCC. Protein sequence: CASSLQTGMTEP. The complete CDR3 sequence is CASSLQTGMTEPQHF.

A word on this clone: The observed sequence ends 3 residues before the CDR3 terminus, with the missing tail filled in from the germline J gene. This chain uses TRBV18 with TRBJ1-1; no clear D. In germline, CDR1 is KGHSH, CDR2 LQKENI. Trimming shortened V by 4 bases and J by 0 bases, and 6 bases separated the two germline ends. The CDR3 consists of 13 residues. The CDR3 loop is CASSLPLNTEAFF. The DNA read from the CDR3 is TGTGCCAGCTCACTCCCATTGAACACTGAA.

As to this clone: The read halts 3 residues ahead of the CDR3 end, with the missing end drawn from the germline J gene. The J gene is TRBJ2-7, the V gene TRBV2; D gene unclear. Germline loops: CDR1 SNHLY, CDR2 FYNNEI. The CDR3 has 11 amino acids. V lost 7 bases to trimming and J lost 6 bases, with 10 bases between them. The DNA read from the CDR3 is TGTGCCAGCACACTGAACGGCGAG. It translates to CASTLNGE. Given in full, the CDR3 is CASTLNGEQYF. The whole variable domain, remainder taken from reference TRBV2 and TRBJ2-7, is EPEVTQTPSHQVTQMGQEVILRCVPISNHLYFYWYRQILGQKVEFLVSFYNNEISEKSEIFDDQFSVERPDGSNFTLKIRSTKLEDSAMYFCASTLNGEQYFGPGTRLTVT.

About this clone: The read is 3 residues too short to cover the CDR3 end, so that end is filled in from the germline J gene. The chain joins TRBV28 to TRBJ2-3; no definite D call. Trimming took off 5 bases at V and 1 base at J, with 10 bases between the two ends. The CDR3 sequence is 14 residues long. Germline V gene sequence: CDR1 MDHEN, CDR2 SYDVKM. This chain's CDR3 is CASSLPSGTDTQYF. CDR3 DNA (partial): TGTGCCAGCAGTCTACCTTCGGGCACAGATACG. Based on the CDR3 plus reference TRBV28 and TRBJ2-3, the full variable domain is DVKVTQSSRYLVKRTGEKVFLECVQDMDHENMFWYRQDPGLGLRLIYFSYDVKMKEKGDIPEGYSVSREKKERFSLILESASTNQTSMYLCASSLPSGTDTQYFGPGTRLTVL.

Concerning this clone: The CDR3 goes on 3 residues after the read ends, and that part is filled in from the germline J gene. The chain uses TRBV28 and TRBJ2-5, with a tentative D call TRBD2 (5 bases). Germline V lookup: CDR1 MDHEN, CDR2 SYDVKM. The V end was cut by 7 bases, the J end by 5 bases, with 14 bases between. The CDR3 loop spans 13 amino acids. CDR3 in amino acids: CASKGPGSETQYF. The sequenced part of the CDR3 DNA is TGTGCCAGCAAAGGACCGGGGTCGGAGACC.

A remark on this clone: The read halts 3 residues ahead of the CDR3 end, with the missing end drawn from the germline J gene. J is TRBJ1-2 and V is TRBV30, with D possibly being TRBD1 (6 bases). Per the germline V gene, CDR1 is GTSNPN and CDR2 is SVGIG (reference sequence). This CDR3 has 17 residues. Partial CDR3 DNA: TGTGCCTGGGATCCGCTAATATTGACAGGAACGATTATCGGC. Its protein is CAWDPLILTGTIIG. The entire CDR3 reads CAWDPLILTGTIIGYTF.